This record concerns one TCR beta chain sequence. This entry comes from a study of blood T cells in healthy people across ages. Germline-derived CDR1 and CDR2 are SGHVS and FQNEAQ. V shed 2 bases, J shed 1 base, and the junction held 14 bases outside the gene matches. The CDR3 loop spans 21 amino acids. Primers used in a second PCR of roughly 7 to 12 cycles were a sample-barcoded 5' primer and a J-beta primer mix. TCRdb analysed the 5' RACE reads with MiXCR anew, one entry per CDR3 protein. In the table there are 750,000 or so distinct CDR3 sequences, 20% to 30% of which are singletons. The same data also contributed to another study, on T cells of mothers and their children. That report adds: For unrelated pairs as for related ones, thymic selection shapes TCR recombination output similarly. An overlap that was slightly higher, though non-significant, was seen in related mother-child pairs versus unrelated pairs.

The chain joins TRBV7-8 to TRBJ2-1; 13 bases agree with TRBD2. The sequenced sample consisted of blood. The sequence was collected from a boy younger than 18 in good health. The CDR3 region has the DNA TGTGCCAGCAGCTTACGTTCGTCGGGACTAGCGGGATCGAAGTCCTACAATGAGCAGTTCTTC. Translation gives CASSLRSSGLAGSKSYNEQFF.